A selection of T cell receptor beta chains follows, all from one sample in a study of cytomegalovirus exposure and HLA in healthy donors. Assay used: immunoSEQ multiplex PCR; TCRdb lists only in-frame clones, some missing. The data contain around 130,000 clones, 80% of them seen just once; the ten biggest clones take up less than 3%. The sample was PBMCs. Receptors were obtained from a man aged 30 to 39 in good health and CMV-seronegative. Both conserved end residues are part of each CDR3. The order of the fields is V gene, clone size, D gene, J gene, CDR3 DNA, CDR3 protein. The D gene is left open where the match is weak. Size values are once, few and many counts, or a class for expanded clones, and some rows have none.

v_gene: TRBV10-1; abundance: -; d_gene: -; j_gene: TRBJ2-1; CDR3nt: TGCGCCAGCAGTGACCCCCGGGACTCATACAATGAGCAGTTCTTC; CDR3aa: CASSDPRDSYNEQFF
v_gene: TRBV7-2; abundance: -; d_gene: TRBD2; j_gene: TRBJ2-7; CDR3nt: TGTGCCAGCAGCTTAGACGGGGGCCAGCGGGAGGGGGAGCAGTACTTC; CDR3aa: CASSLDGGQREGEQYF
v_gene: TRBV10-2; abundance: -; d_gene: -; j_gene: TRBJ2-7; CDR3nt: TGCGCCAGCACCTTTCGCGCGTCCTACGAGCAGTACTTC; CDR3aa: CASTFRASYEQYF
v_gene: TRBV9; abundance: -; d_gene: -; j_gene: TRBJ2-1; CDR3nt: TGTGCCAGCAGCACCAGGAGTAGAGGGTCCTACAATGAGCAGTTCTTC; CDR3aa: CASSTRSRGSYNEQFF
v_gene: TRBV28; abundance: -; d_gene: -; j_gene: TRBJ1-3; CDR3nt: TGTGCCAGCAGTTTAATCGACCGGGAAAGAAACACCATATATTTT; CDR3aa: CASSLIDRERNTIYF
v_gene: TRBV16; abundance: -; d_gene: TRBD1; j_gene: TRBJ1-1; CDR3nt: TGTGCCAGCAGCCACTTTACAGGGGTAGACACTGAAGCTTTCTTT; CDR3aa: CASSHFTGVDTEAFF
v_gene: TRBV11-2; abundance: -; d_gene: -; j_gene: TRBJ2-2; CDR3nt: TGTGCCAGCAGCAAAGCAAAGACAGGACCGAACACCGGGGAGCTGTTTTTT; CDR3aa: CASSKAKTGPNTGELFF
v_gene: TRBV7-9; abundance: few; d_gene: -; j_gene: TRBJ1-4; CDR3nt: TGTGCCAGCAGGGAAGGCTCGGGGACTAATGAAAAACTGTTTTTT; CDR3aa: CASREGSGTNEKLFF
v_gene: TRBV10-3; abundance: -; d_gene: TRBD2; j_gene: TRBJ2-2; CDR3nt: TGTGCCACCGGACTAGCGGGAGGAGGGGAGCTGTTTTTT; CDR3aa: CATGLAGGGELFF
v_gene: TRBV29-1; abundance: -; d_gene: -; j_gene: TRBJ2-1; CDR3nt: TGCAGCGTTGATCGTAACACGCTTGAGCAGTTCTTC; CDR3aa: CSVDRNTLEQFF
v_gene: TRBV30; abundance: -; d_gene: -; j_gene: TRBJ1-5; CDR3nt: TGTGCCTGGGGCGTCGAGGATCAGCCCCAGAATTTT; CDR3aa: CAWGVEDQPQNF
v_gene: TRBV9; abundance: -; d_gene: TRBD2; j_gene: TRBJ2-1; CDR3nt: TGTGCCAGCAGCGTTTTTGGGGGGGGACTAGTTAACAATGAGCAGTTCTTC; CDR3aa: CASSVFGGGLVNNEQFF
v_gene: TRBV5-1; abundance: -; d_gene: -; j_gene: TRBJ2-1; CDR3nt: TGCGCCAGCAGCTTCCCTATCACAGGTAGGGATTACAATGAGCAGTTCTTC; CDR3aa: CASSFPITGRDYNEQFF
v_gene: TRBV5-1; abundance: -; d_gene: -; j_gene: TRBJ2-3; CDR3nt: TGCGCCAGCAGCCAAGGAGGCTCAGATACGCAGTATTTT; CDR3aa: CASSQGGSDTQYF
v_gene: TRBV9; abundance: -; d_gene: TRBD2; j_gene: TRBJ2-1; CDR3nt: TGTGCCAGCAGCGCTGGGACTAGCGGGACCCCGTACAATGAGCAGTTCTTC; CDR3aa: CASSAGTSGTPYNEQFF
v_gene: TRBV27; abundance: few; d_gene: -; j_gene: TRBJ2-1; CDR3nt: TGTGCCAGCAGTTTGGACTATGAGGAGCAGTTCTTC; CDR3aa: CASSLDYEEQFF
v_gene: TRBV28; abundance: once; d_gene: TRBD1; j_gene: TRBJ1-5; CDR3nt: TGTGCCAGCAGGCCTACCGGGACAGGTAATCAGCCCCAGCATTTT; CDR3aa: CASRPTGTGNQPQHF
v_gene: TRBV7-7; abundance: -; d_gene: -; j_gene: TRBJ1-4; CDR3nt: TGTGCTAGCAGCCCCTCAGGGATTGAAAAACTGTTTTTT; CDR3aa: CASSPSGIEKLFF
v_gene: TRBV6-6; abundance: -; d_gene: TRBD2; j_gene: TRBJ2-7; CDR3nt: TGTGCCAGCAGTTACTCGATGTTAGCGGGAGCGTACGAGCAGTACTTC; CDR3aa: CASSYSMLAGAYEQYF
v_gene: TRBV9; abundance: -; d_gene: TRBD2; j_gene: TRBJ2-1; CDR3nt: TGTGCCAGCAGCGTAGAAAGTTGGGGACTAGCGGGCGTCAATGAGCAGTTCTTC; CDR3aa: CASSVESWGLAGVNEQFF
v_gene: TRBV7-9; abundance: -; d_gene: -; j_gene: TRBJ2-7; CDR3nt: TGTGCCAGCAGCTTAGCGCTAAGAAACGAGCAGTACTTC; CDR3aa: CASSLALRNEQYF
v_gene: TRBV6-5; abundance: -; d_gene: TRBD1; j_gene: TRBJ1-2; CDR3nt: TGTGCCAGCAGTGTCGCACAGGGGGATTCAGGCTACACCTTC; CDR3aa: CASSVAQGDSGYTF
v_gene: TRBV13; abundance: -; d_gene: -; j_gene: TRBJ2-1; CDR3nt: TGTGCCAGCAGCTTAGGGAGGGCCCCCTACAATGAGCAGTTCTTC; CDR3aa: CASSLGRAPYNEQFF
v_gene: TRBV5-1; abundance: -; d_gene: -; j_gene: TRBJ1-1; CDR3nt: TGCGCCAGCAGCTTGGAACAGAACACTGAAGCTTTCTTT; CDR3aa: CASSLEQNTEAFF
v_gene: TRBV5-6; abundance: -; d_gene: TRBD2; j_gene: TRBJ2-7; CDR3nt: TGTGCCAGCAGCTTGAGCGGGAGCCGTTACGAGCAGTACTTC; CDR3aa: CASSLSGSRYEQYF
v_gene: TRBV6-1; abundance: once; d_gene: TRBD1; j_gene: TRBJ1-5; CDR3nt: TGTGCCAGCAGGGTGGGACAGACCAGCAATCAGCCCCAGCATTTT; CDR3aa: CASRVGQTSNQPQHF
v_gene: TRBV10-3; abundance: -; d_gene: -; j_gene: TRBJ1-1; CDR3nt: TGTGCCATCAGGGAGAAACAGGGTAGGGACACTGAAGCTTTCTTT; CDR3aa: CAIREKQGRDTEAFF
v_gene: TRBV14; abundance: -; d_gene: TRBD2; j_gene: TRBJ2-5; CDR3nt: TGTGCCAGCAGCGTCGGTAGAGCGGGAGATGCGAAGACCCAGTACTTC; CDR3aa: CASSVGRAGDAKTQYF
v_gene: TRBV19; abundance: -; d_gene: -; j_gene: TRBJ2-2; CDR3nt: TGTGCCAGTAGAAAGCTGCGAGATACCGGGGAGCTGTTTTTT; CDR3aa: CASRKLRDTGELFF
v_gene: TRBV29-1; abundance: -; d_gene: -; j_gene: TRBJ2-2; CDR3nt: TGCAGCGTTGAAGGAGGTCAGGGAATCGGGGAGCTGTTTTTT; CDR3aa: CSVEGGQGIGELFF
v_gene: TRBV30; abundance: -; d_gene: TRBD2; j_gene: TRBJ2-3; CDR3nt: TGTGCCTGGACTAGCGGAAGCACAGATACGCAGTATTTT; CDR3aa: CAWTSGSTDTQYF
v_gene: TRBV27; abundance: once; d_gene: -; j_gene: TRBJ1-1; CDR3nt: TGTGCCAGCACCAGTTTGGGGGGGTCTCGCACTGAAGCTTTCTTT; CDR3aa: CASTSLGGSRTEAFF
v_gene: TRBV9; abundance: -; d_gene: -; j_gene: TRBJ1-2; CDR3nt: TGTGCCAGCAGCGTTTTTACAAACTATGGCTACACCTTC; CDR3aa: CASSVFTNYGYTF
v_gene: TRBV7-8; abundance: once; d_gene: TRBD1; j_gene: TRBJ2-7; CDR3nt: TGTGCCAGCAGCTTATGGCCGGGACAGGGGTACGAGCAGTACTTC; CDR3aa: CASSLWPGQGYEQYF
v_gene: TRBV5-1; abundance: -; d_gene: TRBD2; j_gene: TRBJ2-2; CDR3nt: TGCGCCAGCAGCTTGTTATCTAGCGGGAGGGCATGGTCCGGGGAGCTGTTTTTT; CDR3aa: CASSLLSSGRAWSGELFF
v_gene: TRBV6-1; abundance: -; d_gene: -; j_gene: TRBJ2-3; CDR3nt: TGTGCCAGCATTTTAGCGGAGAGCACAGATACGCAGTATTTT; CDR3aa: CASILAESTDTQYF
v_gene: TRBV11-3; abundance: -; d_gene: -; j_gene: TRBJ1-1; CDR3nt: TGTGCCAGCAGTTCGTGGCAGGGGATGAACACTGAAGCTTTCTTT; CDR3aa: CASSSWQGMNTEAFF
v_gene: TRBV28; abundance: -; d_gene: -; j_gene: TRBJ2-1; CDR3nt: TGTGCCAGCAGCCTGGAGTCCTACAATGAGCAGTTCTTC; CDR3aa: CASSLESYNEQFF
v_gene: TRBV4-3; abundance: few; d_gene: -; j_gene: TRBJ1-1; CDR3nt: TGCGCCAGCAGCCAAGATTTGGGGACTAACACTGAAGCTTTCTTT; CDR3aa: CASSQDLGTNTEAFF